Listed below are T cell receptor beta chains from one sample, sequenced in a study of cytomegalovirus exposure and HLA in healthy donors. The repertoire was sequenced with immunoSEQ multiplex PCR; TCRdb's copy has only in-frame clones and lacks some. The table includes some 150,000 clones, 79% detected once. Specimen: PBMCs. The receptors stem from a woman in her thirties or forties in good health and CMV-seropositive. The CDR3 runs from the conserved cysteine through the conserved F or W.

v_call,j_call,cdr3_aa
TRBV6-5,TRBJ2-5,CASNPRGGWETQYF
TRBV5-1,TRBJ2-7,CASSRAGTSSYEQYF
TRBV6-5,TRBJ2-3,CASRALVADTQYF
TRBV5-4,TRBJ1-2,CASSFGGLDLPGYTF
TRBV5-4,TRBJ1-4,CASSWDREGGREKLFF
TRBV2,TRBJ2-1,CASSLLTGTSGEQFF
TRBV11-2,TRBJ2-3,CASSLDSSGPTDTQYF
TRBV5-1,TRBJ2-3,CASSSWTGGTDTQYF
TRBV6-6,TRBJ2-1,CASRESLGGNEQFF
TRBV6-5,TRBJ2-7,CASSLLAESYEQYF
TRBV7-9,TRBJ1-1,CAGSRTGDTEAFF
TRBV29-1,TRBJ1-1,CSVEDRTTDRTNTEAFF
TRBV5-1,TRBJ2-7,CASSTTSGGAYEQYF
TRBV5-1,TRBJ2-1,CASSLEGGGPYNEQFF
TRBV2,TRBJ2-4,CASSEEQAGAKNIQYF
TRBV6-1,TRBJ2-1,CASRKTSGGNEQFF